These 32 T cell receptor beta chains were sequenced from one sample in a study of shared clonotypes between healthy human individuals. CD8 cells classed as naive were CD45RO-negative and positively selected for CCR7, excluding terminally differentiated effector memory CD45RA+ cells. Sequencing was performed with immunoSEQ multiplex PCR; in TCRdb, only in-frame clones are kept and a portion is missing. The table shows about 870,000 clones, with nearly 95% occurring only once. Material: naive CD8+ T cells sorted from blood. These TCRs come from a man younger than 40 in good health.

This CDR3 is CAMSHSASYEQYF. Written as DNA, the CDR3 is TGTGCCATGTCACACAGTGCCTCCTACGAGCAGTACTTC. V gene TRBV10-3 combines with J gene TRBJ2-7; D gene ambiguous. Trimming shortened V by 9 bases and J by 0 bases, and 12 bases separated the two germline ends. CDR1 and CDR2 (germline): ENHRY, SYGVKD. The CDR3 runs 13 residues.

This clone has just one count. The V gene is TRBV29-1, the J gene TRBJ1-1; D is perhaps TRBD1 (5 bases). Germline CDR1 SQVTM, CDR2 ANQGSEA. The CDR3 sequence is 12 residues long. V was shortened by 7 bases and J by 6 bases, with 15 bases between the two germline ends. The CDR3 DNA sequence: TGCAGCGCCACTAACAGGTACCCTGAAGCTTTCTTT. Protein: CSATNRYPEAFF.

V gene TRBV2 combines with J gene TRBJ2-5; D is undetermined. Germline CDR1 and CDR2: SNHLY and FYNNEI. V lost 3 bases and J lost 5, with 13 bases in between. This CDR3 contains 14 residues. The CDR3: CASSERWDGETQYF. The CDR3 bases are TGTGCCAGCAGTGAGAGGTGGGATGGGGAGACCCAGTACTTC.

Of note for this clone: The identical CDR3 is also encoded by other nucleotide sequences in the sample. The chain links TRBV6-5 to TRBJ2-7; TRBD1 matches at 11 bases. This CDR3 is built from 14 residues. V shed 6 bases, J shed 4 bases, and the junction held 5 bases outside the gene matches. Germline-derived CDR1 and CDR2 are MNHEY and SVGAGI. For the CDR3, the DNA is TGTGCCAGCAGCACCGGGACAGGGGGTTACGAGCAGTACTTC. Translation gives CASSTGTGGYEQYF.

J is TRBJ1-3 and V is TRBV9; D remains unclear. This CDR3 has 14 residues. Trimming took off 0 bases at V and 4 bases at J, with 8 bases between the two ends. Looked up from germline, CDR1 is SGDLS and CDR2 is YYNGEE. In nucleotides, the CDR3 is TGTGCCAGCAGCGTAGAGGAGATAGGAAACACCATATATTTT. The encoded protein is CASSVEEIGNTIYF. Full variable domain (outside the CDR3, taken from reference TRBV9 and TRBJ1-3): DSGVTQTPKHLITATGQRVTLRCSPRSGDLSVYWYQQSLDQGLQFLIQYYNGEERAKGNILERFSAQQFPDLHSELNLSSLELGDSALYFCASSVEEIGNTIYFGEGSWLTVV.

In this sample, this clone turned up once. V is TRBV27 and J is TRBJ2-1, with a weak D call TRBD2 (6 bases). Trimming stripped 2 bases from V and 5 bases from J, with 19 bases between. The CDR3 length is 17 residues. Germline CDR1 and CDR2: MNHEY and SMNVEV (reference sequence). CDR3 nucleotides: TGTGCCAGCAGTTTAACGGGAGAATCGGCTTTTAACAATGAGCAGTTCTTC. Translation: CASSLTGESAFNNEQFF.

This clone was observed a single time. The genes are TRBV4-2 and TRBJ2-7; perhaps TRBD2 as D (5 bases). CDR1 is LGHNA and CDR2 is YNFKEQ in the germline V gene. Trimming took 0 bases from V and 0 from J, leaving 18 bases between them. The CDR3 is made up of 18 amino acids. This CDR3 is CASSQERDGVTISYEQYF. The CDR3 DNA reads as TGTGCCAGCAGCCAAGAGAGGGATGGGGTAACAATCTCCTACGAGCAGTACTTC.

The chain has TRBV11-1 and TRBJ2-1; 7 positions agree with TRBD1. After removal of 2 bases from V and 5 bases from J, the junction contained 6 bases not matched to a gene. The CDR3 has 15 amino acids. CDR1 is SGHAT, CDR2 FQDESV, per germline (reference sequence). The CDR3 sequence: CASSLRWTGDNEQFF. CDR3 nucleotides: TGTGCCAGCAGCTTACGTTGGACAGGTGACAATGAGCAGTTCTTC.

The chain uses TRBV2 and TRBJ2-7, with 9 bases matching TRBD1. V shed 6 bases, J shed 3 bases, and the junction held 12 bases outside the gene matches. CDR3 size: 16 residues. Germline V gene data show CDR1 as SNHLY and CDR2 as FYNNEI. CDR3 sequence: CASRSPRDRDGYEQYF. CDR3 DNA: TGTGCCAGCAGGTCGCCCCGGGACAGGGATGGCTACGAGCAGTACTTC.

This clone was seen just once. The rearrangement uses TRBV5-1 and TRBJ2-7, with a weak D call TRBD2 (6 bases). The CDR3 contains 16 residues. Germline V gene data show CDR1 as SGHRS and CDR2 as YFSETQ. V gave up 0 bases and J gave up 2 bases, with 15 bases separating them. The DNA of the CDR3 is TGCGCCAGCAGCTTGGCTCCCGGAGGGTTGACCTACGAGCAGTACTTC. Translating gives CASSLAPGGLTYEQYF.

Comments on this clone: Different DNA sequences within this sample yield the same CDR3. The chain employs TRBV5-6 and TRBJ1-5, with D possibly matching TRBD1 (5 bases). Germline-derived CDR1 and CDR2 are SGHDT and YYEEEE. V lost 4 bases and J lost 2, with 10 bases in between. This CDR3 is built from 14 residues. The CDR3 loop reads CASSPGTGNQPQHF. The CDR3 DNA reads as TGTGCCAGCAGCCCAGGGACGGGCAATCAGCCCCAGCATTTT.

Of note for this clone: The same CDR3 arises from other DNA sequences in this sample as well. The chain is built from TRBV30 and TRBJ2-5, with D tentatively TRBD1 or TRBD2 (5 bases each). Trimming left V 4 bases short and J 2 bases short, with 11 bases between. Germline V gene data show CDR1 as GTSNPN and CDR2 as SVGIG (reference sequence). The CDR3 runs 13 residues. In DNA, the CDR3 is TGTGCCTGGACGACCGGGGCTCAAGAGACCCAGTACTTC. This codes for CAWTTGAQETQYF.

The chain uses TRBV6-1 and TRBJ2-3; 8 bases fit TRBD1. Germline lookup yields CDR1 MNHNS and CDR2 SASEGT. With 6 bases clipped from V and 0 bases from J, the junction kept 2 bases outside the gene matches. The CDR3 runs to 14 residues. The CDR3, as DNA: TGTGCCAGCAGGCGACAGGGGAGCACAGATACGCAGTATTTT. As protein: CASRRQGSTDTQYF.

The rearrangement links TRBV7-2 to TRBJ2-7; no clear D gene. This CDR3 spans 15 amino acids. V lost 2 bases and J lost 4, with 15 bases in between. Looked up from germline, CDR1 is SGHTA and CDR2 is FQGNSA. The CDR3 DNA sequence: TGTGCCAGCAGCTTATACGTTCCGAATTCATACGAGCAGTACTTC. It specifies CASSLYVPNSYEQYF.

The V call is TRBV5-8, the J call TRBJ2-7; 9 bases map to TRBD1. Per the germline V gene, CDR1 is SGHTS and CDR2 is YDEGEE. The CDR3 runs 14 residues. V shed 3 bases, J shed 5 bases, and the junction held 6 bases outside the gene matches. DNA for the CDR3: TGTGCCAGCAGCTCCGGGACAGGGCTGGACGAGCAGTACTTC. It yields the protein CASSSGTGLDEQYF.

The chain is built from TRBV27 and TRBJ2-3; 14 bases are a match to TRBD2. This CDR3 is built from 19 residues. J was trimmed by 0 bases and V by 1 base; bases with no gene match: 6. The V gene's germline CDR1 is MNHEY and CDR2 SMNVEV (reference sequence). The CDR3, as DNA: TGTGCCAGCAGTTTATTCCCCCGGACTAGCGGGAGGAGCACAGATACGCAGTATTTT. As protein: CASSLFPRTSGRSTDTQYF.

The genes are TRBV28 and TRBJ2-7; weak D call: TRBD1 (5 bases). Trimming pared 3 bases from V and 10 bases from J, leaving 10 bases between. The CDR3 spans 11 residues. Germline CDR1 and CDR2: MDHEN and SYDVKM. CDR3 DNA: TGTGCCAGCAGTTTGGACAATCTACAGTACTTC. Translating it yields CASSLDNLQYF.

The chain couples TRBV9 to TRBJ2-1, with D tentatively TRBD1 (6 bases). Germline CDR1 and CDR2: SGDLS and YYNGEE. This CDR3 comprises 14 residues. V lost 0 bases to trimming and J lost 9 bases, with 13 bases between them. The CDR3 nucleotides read TGTGCCAGCAGCGTAGAAGGACAGTTCGGTGAGCAGTTCTTC. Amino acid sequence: CASSVEGQFGEQFF.

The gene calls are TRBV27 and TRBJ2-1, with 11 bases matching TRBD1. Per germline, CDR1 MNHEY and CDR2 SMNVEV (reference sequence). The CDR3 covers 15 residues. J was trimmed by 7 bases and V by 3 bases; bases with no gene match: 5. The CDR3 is CASSFAGTGGNEQFF. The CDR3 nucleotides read TGTGCCAGCAGTTTTGCCGGGACAGGGGGGAATGAGCAGTTCTTC.

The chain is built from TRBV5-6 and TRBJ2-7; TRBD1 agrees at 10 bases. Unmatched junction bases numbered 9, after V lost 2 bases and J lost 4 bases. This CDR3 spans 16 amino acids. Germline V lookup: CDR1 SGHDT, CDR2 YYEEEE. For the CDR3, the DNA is TGTGCCAGCAGCTTAAGACAGGGGGCCACAAAGTACGAGCAGTACTTC. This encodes CASSLRQGATKYEQYF.

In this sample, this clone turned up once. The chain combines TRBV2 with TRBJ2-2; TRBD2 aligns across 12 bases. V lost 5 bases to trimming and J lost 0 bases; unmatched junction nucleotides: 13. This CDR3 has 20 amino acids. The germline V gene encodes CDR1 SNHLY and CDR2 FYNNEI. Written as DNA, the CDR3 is TGTGCCAGCAGTATACCCATTTCCGGGACTAGCGGGCCGAACACCGGGGAGCTGTTTTTT. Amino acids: CASSIPISGTSGPNTGELFF.

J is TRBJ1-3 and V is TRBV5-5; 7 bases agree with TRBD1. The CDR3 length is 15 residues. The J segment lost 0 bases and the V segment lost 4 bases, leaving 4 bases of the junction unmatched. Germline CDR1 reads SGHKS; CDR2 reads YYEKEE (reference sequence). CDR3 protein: CASSPTGDSGNTIYF. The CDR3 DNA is TGTGCCAGCAGCCCAACAGGGGACTCTGGAAACACCATATATTTT. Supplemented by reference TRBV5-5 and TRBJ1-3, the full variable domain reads DAGVTQSPTHLIKTRGQQVTLRCSPISGHKSVSWYQQVLGQGPQFIFQYYEKEERGRGNFPDRFSARQFPNYSSELNVNALLLGDSALYLCASSPTGDSGNTIYFGEGSWLTVV.

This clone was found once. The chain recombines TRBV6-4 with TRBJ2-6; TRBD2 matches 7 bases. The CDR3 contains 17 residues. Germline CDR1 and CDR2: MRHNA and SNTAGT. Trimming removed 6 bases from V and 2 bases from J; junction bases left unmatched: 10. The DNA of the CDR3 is TGTGCCAGCAGACCGGGACTACTAGGCCCTGGGGCCAACGTCCTGACTTTC. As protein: CASRPGLLGPGANVLTF.

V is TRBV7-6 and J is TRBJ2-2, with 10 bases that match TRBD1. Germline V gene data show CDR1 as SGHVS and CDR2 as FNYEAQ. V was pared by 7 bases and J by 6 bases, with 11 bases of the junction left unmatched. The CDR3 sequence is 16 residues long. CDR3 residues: CASTPLSGTGAGELFF. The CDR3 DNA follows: TGTGCCAGCACCCCCCTCTCCGGGACAGGGGCCGGGGAGCTGTTTTTT.

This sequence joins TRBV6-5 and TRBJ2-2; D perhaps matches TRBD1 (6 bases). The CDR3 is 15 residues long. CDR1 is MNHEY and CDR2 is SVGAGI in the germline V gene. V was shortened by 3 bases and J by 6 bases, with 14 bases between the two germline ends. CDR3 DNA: TGTGCCAGCAGTTATGCGCCCACAGGGTCCGGGGAGCTGTTTTTT. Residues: CASSYAPTGSGELFF.

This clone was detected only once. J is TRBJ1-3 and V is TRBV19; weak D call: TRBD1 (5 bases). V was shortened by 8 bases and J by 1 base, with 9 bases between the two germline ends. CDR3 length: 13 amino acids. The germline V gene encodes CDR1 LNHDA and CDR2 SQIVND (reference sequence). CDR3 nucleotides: TGTGCCAGTCAAGACAGTTCTGGAAACACCATATATTTT. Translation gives CASQDSSGNTIYF.

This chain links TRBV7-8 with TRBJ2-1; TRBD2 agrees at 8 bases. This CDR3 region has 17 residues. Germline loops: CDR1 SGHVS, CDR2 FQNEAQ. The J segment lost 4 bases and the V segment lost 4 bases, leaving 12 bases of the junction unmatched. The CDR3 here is CASSWEVVAGGYNEQFF. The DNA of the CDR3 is TGTGCCAGCAGCTGGGAGGTAGTGGCGGGGGGATACAATGAGCAGTTCTTC.

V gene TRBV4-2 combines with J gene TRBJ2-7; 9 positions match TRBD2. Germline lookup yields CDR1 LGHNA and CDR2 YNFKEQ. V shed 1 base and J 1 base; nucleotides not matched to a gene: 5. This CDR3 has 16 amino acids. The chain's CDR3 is CASSQGLAEISYEQYF. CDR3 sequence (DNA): TGTGCCAGCAGCCAAGGACTAGCGGAGATTTCCTACGAGCAGTACTTC.

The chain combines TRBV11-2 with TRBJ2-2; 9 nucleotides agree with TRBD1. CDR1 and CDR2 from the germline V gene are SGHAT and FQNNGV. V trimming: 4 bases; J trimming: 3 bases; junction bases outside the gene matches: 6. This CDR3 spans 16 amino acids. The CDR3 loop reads CASSSTGGADTGELFF. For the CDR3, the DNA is TGTGCCAGCAGCTCAACAGGGGGCGCCGACACCGGGGAGCTGTTTTTT.

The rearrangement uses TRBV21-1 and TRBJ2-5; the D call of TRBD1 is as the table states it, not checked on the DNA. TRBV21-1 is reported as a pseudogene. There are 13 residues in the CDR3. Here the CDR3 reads CASSPGGRETQYF. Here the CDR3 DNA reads TGTGCCAGCAGCCCAGGGGGCAGGGAGACCCAGTACTTC.

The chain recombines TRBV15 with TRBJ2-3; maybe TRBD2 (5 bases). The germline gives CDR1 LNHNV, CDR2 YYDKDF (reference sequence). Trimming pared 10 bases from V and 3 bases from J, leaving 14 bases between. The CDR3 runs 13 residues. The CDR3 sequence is CAISPGLTDTQYF. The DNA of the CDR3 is TGTGCCATCTCGCCGGGATTGACAGATACGCAGTATTTT.

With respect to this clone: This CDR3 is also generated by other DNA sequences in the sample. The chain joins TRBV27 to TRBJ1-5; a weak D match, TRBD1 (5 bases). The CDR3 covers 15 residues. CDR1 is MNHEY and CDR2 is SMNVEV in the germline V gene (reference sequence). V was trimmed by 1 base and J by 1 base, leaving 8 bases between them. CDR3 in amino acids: CASSLFWGSNQPQHF. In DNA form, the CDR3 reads TGTGCCAGCAGTTTATTTTGGGGGAGCAATCAGCCCCAGCATTTT.